This T cell receptor beta chain stems from a study of T cells in Graves' hyperthyroidism and ophthalmopathy. This CDR3 contains 14 residues. Germline CDR1 MNHEY, CDR2 SVGEGT. V gave up 7 bases and J gave up 2 bases, with 14 bases separating them. Graves' hyperthyroidism was deemed stable given no ophthalmopathy progression within 18 months. Participants, patients aged 18 to 65, had newly diagnosed hyperthyroidism with a duration under 2 months. Regions amplified from RNA transcripts were the TCR beta CDR3 regions. The HTBI primer set served for first-round RT-PCR of the TCR CDR3. One entry per CDR3 protein, called by TCRdb with MiXCR from the multiplex PCR reads. The data show roughly 510,000 distinct CDR3 sequences, around 20% seen once.

The sequenced sample consisted of blood. V gene TRBV6-2 or TRBV6-3 combines with J gene TRBJ1-2; D may be TRBD1 (6 bases). This receptor was obtained from a man between 18 and 35 years old with Graves' hyperthyroidism. The chain's CDR3 is CASTEGETNYGYTF. The CDR3 DNA reads as TGTGCCAGCACCGAGGGGGAAACGAACTATGGCTACACCTTC.